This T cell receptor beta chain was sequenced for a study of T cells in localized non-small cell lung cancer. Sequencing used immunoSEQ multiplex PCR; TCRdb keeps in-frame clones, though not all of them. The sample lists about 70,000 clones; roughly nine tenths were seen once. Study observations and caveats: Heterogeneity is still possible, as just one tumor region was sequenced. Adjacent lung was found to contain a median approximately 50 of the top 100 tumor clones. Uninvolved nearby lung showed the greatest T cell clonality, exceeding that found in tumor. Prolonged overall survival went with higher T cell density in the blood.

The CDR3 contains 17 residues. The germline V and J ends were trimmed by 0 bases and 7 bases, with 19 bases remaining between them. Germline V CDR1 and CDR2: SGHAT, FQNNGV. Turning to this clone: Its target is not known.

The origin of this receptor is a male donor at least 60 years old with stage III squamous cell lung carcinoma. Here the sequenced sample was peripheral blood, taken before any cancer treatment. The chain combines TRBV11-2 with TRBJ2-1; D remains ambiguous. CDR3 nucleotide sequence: TGTGCCAGCAGCTTAGATATTGGATATAGCCTCTCGAATGAGCAGTTCTTC. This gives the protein CASSLDIGYSLSNEQFF.